This T cell receptor (beta chain) appears in the sequencing data of a study of T cells after yellow fever vaccination. Points from the study as a whole: Post-booster repertoires again held most primary-vaccination clones (about 96% CD4, roughly 90% CD8). Compared with primary, the secondary response was weaker and peaked at day 5, not 15. Overall, a small share of clonotypes was seen in both CD4 and CD8 compartments.

Of note for this clonotype: Its antigen is unidentified.

V trimming: 0 bases; J trimming: 6 bases; junction bases outside the gene matches: 6. The CDR3 has 15 residues. Per germline, CDR1 DFQATT and CDR2 SNEGSKA (reference sequence). 5'RACE template switching added a universal primer site and UMIs to TCR cDNA. TCRdb redid the calling of the 5' RACE reads with MiXCR, one entry per CDR3 protein. Found here are 500,000 to 650,000 distinct CDR3 sequences, around 17% of them singletons; the top ten hold roughly 17%. This clonotype was obtained from a man between 18 and 29 years old who received the YFV17D yellow fever vaccine. The V and J genes are TRBV20-1 and TRBJ2-7; the match to TRBD1 covers 12 bases. Specimen: PBMCs, collected about 5 days after the first yellow fever vaccination. The CDR3 bases are TGCAGTGCTAGAGATCGGGGACAGGGGGCCCTCGAGCAGTACTTC. It yields the protein CSARDRGQGALEQYF.